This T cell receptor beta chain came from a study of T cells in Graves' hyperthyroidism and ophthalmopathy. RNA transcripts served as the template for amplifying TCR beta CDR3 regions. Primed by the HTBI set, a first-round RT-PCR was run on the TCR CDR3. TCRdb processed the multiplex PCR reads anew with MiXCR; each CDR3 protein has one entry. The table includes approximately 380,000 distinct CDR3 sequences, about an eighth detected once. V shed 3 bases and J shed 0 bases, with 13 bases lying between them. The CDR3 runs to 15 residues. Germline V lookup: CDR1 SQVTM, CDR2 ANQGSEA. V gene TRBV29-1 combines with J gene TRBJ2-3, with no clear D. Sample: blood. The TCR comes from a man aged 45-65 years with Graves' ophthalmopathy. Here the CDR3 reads CSVEVPFTSTDTQYF. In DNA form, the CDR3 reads TGCAGCGTTGAGGTTCCCTTTACTAGCACAGATACGCAGTATTTT.